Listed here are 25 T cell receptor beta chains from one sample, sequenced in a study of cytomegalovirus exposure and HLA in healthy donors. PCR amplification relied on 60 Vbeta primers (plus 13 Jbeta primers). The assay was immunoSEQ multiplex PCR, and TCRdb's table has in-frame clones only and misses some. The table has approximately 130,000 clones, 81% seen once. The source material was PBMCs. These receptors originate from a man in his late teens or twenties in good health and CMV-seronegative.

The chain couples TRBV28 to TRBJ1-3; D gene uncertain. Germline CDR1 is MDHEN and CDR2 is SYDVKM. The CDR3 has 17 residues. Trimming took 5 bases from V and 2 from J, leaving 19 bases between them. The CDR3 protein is CASSPVQREIPGNTIYF. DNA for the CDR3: TGTGCCAGCAGTCCGGTACAGAGGGAAATACCTGGAAACACCATATATTTT. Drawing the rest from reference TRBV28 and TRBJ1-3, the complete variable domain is DVKVTQSSRYLVKRTGEKVFLECVQDMDHENMFWYRQDPGLGLRLIYFSYDVKMKEKGDIPEGYSVSREKKERFSLILESASTNQTSMYLCASSPVQREIPGNTIYFGEGSWLTVV.

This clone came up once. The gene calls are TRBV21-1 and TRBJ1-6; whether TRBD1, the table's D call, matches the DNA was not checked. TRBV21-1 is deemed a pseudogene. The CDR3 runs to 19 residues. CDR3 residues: CASSKRAEWVGQEGPPLHF. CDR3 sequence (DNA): TGTGCCAGCAGCAAAAGGGCCGAATGGGTGGGACAGGAAGGACCACCCCTCCACTTT.

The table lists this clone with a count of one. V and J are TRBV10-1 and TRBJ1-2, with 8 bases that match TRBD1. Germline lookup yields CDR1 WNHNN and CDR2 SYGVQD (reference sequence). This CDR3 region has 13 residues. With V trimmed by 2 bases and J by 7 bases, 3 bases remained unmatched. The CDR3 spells CASSETGGTGYTF. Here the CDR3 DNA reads TGCGCCAGCAGTGAGACAGGGGGGACTGGCTACACCTTC.

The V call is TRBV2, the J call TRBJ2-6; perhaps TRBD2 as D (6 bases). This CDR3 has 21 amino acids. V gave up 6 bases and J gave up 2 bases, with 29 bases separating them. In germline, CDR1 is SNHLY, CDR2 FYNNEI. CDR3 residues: CASSVPPGLTPFGAGANVLTF. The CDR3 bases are TGTGCCAGCAGCGTCCCACCGGGACTGACCCCGTTTGGCGCTGGGGCCAACGTCCTGACTTTC. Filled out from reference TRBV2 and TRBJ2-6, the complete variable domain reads EPEVTQTPSHQVTQMGQEVILRCVPISNHLYFYWYRQILGQKVEFLVSFYNNEISEKSEIFDDQFSVERPDGSNFTLKIRSTKLEDSAMYFCASSVPPGLTPFGAGANVLTFGAGSRLTVL.

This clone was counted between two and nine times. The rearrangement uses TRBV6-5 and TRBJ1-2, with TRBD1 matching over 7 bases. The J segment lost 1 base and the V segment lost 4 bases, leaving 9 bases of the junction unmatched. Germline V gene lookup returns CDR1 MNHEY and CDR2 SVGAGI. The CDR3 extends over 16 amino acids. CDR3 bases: TGTGCCAGCAGTTCCGGGACAGTAACCCTTAACTATGGCTACACCTTC. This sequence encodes CASSSGTVTLNYGYTF.

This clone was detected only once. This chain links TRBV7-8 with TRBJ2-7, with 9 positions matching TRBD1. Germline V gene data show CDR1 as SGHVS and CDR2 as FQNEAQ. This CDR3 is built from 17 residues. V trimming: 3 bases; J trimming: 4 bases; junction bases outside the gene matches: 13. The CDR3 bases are TGTGCCAGCAGCTTTCTTAGGTCAGGGACAGGGCTTTACGAGCAGTACTTC. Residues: CASSFLRSGTGLYEQYF.

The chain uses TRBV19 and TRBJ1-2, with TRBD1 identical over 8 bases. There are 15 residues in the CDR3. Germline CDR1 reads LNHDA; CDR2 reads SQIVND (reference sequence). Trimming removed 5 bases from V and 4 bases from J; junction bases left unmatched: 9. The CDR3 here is CASSELRGRVYGYTF. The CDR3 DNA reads TGTGCCAGTAGTGAGCTCAGGGGGCGCGTCTATGGCTACACCTTC.

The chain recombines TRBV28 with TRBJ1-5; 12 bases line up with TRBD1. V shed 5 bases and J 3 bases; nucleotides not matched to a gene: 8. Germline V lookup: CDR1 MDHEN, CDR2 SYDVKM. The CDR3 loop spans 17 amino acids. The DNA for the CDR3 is TGTGCCAGCAGTCCGGCTGGGACAGGGGGCTTCAATCAGCCCCAGCATTTT. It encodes CASSPAGTGGFNQPQHF.

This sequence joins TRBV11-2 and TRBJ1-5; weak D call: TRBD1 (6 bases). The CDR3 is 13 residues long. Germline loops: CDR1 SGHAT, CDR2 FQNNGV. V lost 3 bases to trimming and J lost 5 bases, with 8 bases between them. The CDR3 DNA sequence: TGTGCCAGCAGCTTGGGGGCCCATCAGCCCCAGCATTTT. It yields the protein CASSLGAHQPQHF.

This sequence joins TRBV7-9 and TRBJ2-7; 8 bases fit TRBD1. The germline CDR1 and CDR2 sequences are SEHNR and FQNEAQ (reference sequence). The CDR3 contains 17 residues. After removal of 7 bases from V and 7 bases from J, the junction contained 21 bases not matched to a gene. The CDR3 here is CASTGQGTIPTSREQYF. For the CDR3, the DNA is TGTGCCAGCACTGGACAGGGTACAATCCCAACGAGCCGGGAGCAGTACTTC. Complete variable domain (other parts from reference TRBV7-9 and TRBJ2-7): DTGVSQNPRHKITKRGQNVTFRCDPISEHNRLYWYRQTLGQGPEFLTYFQNEAQLEKSRLLSDRFSAERPKGSFSTLEIQRTEQGDSAMYLCASTGQGTIPTSREQYFGPGTRLTVT.

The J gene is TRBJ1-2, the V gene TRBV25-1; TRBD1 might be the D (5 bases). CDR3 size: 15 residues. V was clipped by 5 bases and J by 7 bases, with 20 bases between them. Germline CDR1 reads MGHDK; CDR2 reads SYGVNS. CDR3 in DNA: TGTGCCAGCAGTTTCTCCAAGGCGGGGGGTCCTGGCTACACCTTC. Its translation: CASSFSKAGGPGYTF.

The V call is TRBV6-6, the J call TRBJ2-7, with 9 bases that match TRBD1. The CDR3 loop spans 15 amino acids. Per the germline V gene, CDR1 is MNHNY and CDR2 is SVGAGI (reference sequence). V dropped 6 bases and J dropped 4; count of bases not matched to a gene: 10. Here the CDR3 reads CASSPSGTGLYEQYF. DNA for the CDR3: TGTGCCAGCAGCCCGTCCGGGACAGGGCTTTACGAGCAGTACTTC.

CDR3 sequence: CASRPFRGRDTEAFF. DNA of the CDR3: TGTGCCAGCAGACCCTTTCGGGGAAGGGACACTGAAGCTTTCTTT. The chain couples TRBV25-1 to TRBJ1-1, with no clear D. This CDR3 has 15 amino acids. The V end lost 6 bases, the J end lost 3 bases, and 17 bases lay between the germline ends. CDR1 is MGHDK, CDR2 SYGVNS, per germline.

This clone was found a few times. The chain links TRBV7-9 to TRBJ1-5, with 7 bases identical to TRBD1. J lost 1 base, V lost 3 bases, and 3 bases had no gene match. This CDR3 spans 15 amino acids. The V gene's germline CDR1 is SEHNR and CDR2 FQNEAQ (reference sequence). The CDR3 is CASSFDRESNQPQHF. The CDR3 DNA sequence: TGTGCCAGCAGCTTCGACAGGGAGAGCAATCAGCCCCAGCATTTT.

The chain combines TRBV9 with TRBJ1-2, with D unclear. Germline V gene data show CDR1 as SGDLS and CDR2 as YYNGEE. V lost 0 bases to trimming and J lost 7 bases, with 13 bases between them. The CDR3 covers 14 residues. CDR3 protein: CASSVGSHVSGYTF. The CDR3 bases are TGTGCCAGCAGCGTAGGGAGCCACGTCTCTGGCTACACCTTC.

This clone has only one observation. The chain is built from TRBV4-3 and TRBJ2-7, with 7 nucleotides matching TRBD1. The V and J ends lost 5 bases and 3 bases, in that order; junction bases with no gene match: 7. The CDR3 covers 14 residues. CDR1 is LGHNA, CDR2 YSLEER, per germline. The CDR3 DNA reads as TGCGCCAGCAGCACTAGACAGGGTAACTACGAGCAGTACTTC. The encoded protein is CASSTRQGNYEQYF.

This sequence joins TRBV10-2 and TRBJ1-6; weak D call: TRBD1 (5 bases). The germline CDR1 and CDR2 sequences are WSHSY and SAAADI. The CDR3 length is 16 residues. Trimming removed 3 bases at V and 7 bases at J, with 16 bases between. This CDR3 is CASSEPDQGRNSPLHF. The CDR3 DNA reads TGCGCCAGCAGTGAACCCGACCAGGGCCGCAATTCACCCCTCCACTTT.

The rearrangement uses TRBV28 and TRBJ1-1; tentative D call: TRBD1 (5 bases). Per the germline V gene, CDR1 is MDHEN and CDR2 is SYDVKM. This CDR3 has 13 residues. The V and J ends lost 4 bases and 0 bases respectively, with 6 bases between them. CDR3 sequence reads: CASSSDMNTEAFF. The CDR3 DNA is TGTGCCAGCAGTTCGGACATGAACACTGAAGCTTTCTTT.

The CDR3 coding sequence is TGTGCCAGCACCGTAGGGAGATCGAACACCGGGGAGCTGTTTTTT. Amino acid sequence: CASTVGRSNTGELFF. The chain links TRBV5-4 to TRBJ2-2, with D possibly being TRBD2 (5 bases). Per germline, CDR1 SGHNT and CDR2 YYREEE (reference sequence). V dropped 6 bases and J dropped 0 bases, with 12 bases sitting between them. This CDR3 contains 15 residues. Using reference TRBV5-4 and TRBJ2-2 for the parts outside the CDR3, the full variable domain is ETGVTQSPTHLIKTRGQQVTLRCSSQSGHNTVSWYQQALGQGPQFIFQYYREEENGRGNFPPRFSGLQFPNYSSELNVNALELDDSALYLCASTVGRSNTGELFFGEGSRLTVL.

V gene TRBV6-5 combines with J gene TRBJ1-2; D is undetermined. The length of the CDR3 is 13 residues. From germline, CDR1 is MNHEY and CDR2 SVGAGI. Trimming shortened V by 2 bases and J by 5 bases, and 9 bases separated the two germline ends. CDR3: CASSYGSGYGYTF. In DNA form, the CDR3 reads TGTGCCAGCAGTTACGGATCAGGATATGGCTACACCTTC.

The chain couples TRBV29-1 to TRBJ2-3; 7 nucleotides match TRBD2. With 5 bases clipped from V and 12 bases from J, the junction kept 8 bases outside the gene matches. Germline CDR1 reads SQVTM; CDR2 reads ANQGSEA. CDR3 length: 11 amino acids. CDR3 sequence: CSVLWGGNQYF. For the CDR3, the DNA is TGCAGCGTTCTATGGGGGGGGAATCAGTATTTT.

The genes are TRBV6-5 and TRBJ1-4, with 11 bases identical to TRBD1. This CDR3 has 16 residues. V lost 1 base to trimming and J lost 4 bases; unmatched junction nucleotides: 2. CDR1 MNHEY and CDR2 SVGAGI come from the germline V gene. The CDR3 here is CASSYLGTGGNEKLFF. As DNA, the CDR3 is TGTGCCAGCAGTTACTTGGGGACAGGGGGTAATGAAAAACTGTTTTTT.

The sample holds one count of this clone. CDR3 sequence reads: CASSYGTGVGGTEAFF. CDR3 DNA: TGTGCCAGCAGCTACGGGACAGGGGTCGGGGGGACTGAAGCTTTCTTT. The rearrangement links TRBV6-5 to TRBJ1-1; 10 nucleotides line up with TRBD1. The CDR3 covers 16 residues. Per the germline V gene, CDR1 is MNHEY and CDR2 is SVGAGI. The V gene end was trimmed by 6 bases and the J gene end by 5 bases; junction bases not matched to a gene: 12.

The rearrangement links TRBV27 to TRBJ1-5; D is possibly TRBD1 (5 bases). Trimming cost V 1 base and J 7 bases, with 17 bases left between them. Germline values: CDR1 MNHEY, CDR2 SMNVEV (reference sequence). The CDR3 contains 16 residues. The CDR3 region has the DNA TGTGCCAGCAGTTTATATAATATAGGGGTCGGACAGCCCCAGCATTTT. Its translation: CASSLYNIGVGQPQHF.

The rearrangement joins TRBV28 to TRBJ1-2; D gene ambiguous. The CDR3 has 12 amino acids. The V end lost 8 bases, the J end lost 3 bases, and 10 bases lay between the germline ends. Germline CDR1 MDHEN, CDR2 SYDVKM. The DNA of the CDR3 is TGTGCCAGCCGAGAGGCGGACTATGGCTACACCTTC. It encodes CASREADYGYTF.